Listed below are T cell receptor beta chains from one sample, sequenced in a study of T-cell memory formation after mild COVID-19. TCRdb reprocessed the 5' RACE reads via MiXCR and lists one record per CDR3 protein. The data hold around 300,000 distinct CDR3 sequences, with 13% to 15% observed a single time. Material for sequencing was PBMCs or a T cell subset sorted from them (not recorded which). The receptor source for this set is a young man who had mild COVID-19 (a few samples of this study predate the infection). Cell type and time point are not known. Both conserved end residues are part of each CDR3. A D gene is named only where the DNA matches it firmly. Clone size appears in some rows only: once, few, many, or a class for an expanded clone.

d_gene	abundance	v_gene	j_gene	CDR3aa	CDR3nt
TRBD1	few	TRBV13	TRBJ1-2	CASSLNTDRASNGYTF	TGTGCCAGCAGCTTAAACACCGACAGGGCTTCGAACGGCTACACCTTC
.	many	TRBV15	TRBJ2-5	CATSRVRDGETQYF	TGTGCCACCAGCAGAGTCAGGGATGGAGAGACCCAGTACTTC
.	.	TRBV9	TRBJ1-5	CASSPGVGQNQPQHF	TGTGCCAGCAGCCCCGGTGTAGGGCAGAATCAGCCCCAGCATTTT
TRBD1	many	TRBV7-3	TRBJ2-5	CASSSTGGLETQYF	TGTGCCAGCAGCTCCACAGGGGGCTTGGAGACCCAGTACTTC
TRBD1	.	TRBV5-5	TRBJ1-5	CASSTGQGAGSQPQHF	TGTGCCAGCAGTACAGGACAGGGGGCCGGTTCGCAGCCCCAGCATTTT
.	few	TRBV21-1	TRBJ1-5	CASSTPRAPDQPQHF	TGTGCCAGCAGTACCCCGCGCGCACCCGACCAGCCCCAGCATTTT
.	many	TRBV4-2	TRBJ2-3	CASSQAPGVGPADTQYF	TGTGCCAGCAGCCAAGCCCCCGGTGTGGGGCCCGCAGATACGCAGTATTTT
TRBD1	.	TRBV5-5	TRBJ1-2	CASNSRPDRLANYGYTF	TGTGCCAGCAACTCCCGCCCGGACAGGCTAGCTAACTATGGCTACACCTTC
TRBD1	many	TRBV7-3	TRBJ2-1	CASSSDRGGYNEQFF	TGTGCCAGCAGCTCAGACAGGGGGGGTTACAATGAGCAGTTCTTC
.	.	TRBV4-1	TRBJ1-2	CASSQTAGGWVYGYTF	TGCGCCAGCAGCCAAACAGCGGGCGGTTGGGTCTATGGCTACACCTTC
TRBD1	.	TRBV5-6	TRBJ2-4	CASSLMAGGYKNIQYF	TGTGCCAGCAGCTTGATGGCAGGGGGATACAAAAACATTCAGTACTTC
.	.	TRBV18	TRBJ1-6	CASSPNRGVRSPLHF	TGTGCCAGCTCACCGAACCGGGGTGTTCGCTCACCCCTCCACTTT
.	few	TRBV7-3	TRBJ2-5	CASSLGGSWGGRETQYF	TGTGCCAGCAGCTTGGGCGGTTCGTGGGGGGGCAGAGAGACCCAGTACTTC
.	.	TRBV6-2/TRBV6-3	TRBJ2-2	CASTHPDSANTGELFF	TGTGCCAGCACCCACCCCGACAGCGCGAACACCGGGGAGCTGTTTTTT
.	.	TRBV6-5	TRBJ2-3	CASSYAGAYTDTQYF	TGTGCCAGCAGTTACGCCGGGGCCTACACAGATACGCAGTATTTT
.	few	TRBV4-3	TRBJ2-7	CASSQDLSGQGYEQYF	TGCGCCAGCAGCCAAGATCTGTCCGGGCAGGGCTACGAGCAGTACTTC